A selection of T cell receptor beta chains follows, all from one sample in a study of T cell repertoires and Cas9 in healthy adults. Here immunoSEQ multiplex PCR was the method, and the copy in TCRdb shows in-frame clones only, minus some. The sample holds 20,000 to 25,000 clones, 90% seen once. Sequencing was carried out using CD4+ effector T cells (CD127+, CD25-, CD137-, CD154-) from PBMCs; culture status not recorded. The source is a human donor in good health. The conserved cysteine and the conserved F or W are not part of the CDR3 here.

v_call cdr3_aa
TRBV5-1 ASSLNPDGYNEQF
TRBV10-2 ASSEPPRVAGPTDTQY
TRBV6-6 ASKQGSLTYGYT
TRBV19 ASSLPGAGASTDTQY
TRBV6-5 ASSNRGANTEAF
TRBV4-1 ASRRVGEDTGELF
TRBV7-6 ATRDRGTEAF
TRBV6-5 ASSRTENYNEQF
TRBV19 ASSPGDRGHYEQY
TRBV28 ASTPAISGANVLT
TRBV10-2 ASSPTGAFGTNEKLF
TRBV28 ASSLSSGADEQY
TRBV7-2 ASSLVSSFRYEQY
TRBV11-2 ASSFQRNTEAF
TRBV5-1 ASQRATNEKLF
TRBV7-7 ASSPGTSGGLTQETQY
TRBV4-2 ASSPRTAYTGELF
TRBV29-1 SVEISSGANVLT
TRBV25-1 ASSDSQLRDGYT
TRBV2 ASSADGRDEKLF
TRBV10-3 AISNTGLEQY
TRBV5-1 ASSVTGGSYEQY
TRBV14 ASSRWTGGDEQY
TRBV7-9 ASSTSQGGGNQPQH
TRBV11-2 ASSLGTSGVTGELF
TRBV10-1 ASSAKNTEAF
TRBV5-4 ASSLLAGAQETQY
TRBV5-4 ASSSTSKTQETQY
TRBV6-1 ASSGGPRLRGASVLT
TRBV15 ATSTDRGDAEAF
TRBV11-2 ASQVDHSYEQY
TRBV4-2 ASSQGPREDSEQY